The count of the clone carrying this TCR beta chain is one. Its specificity is not known. The sample comes from a study of chemoradiotherapy in HPV16-positive cancers. Study-wide findings and caveats: Non-HPV-specific T cells did not expand in tumors during treatment, whereas candidate HPV-specific clones and E7-related motifs did. Only two HPV16-positive patients supplied the functional HPV-specificity definition. HPV-responsive T-cell expansion during chemoradiotherapy was linked to improved recurrence-free survival in HPV16-positive patients.

Over chemoradiotherapy, repertoires were sampled more than once. Using immunoSEQ multiplex PCR, the repertoire was profiled, and TCRdb retains in-frame clones only, with some absent. The profile covers some 30,000 clones, with about four fifths appearing a single time and 3.8% taken by the ten largest. Sequencing was performed on blood, taken from a patient who underwent chemoradiotherapy. This clonotype originated in a human donor with HPV-associated anogenital cancer.

The CDR3 DNA reads TGTGCCAGCAGCCGTACCCCTGGGACAGGACGAGGAGACTCCTACGAGCAGTACTTC. Translation: CASSRTPGTGRGDSYEQYF. The chain is built from TRBV14 and TRBJ2-7; TRBD1 aligns across 8 bases. Germline CDR1 SGHDN, CDR2 FVKESK. The CDR3 consists of 19 residues. J lost 0 bases, V lost 4 bases, and 17 bases had no gene match.